Shown below are 28 T cell receptor beta chains from a single sample sequenced in a study of T cell responses to AZD1222 COVID-19 vaccine (dated by TCRdb to the early 2020s). The time point label of this sample denotes: baseline before first vaccination. The intended sense of this specimen's treatment or condition label: meningococcal conjugate vaccine given as trial control. The method was the immunoSEQ multiplex PCR assay. Held by TCRdb, this immuneACCESS table contains in-frame sequences only and omits some clones. Under half of the omission traces to an unresolved V gene where checked; the cause of the rest is unknown. Here the sample has 75,000 to 95,000 clones; about 90% occur a single time. 6% to 8.5% of the sample is taken by the ten largest. Sample: peripheral blood, taken on day 0 of MenACWY control vaccination. The receptors were sampled from an adult in good health.

The J gene is TRBJ2-7, the V gene TRBV7-8, with 11 bases matching TRBD2. Germline V lookup: CDR1 SGHVS, CDR2 FQNEAQ. This CDR3 contains 15 residues. The trim removed 5 bases at V and 2 bases at J, leaving 5 bases unmatched. Here the CDR3 DNA reads TGTGCCAGCAGCGTAGATAGCGGGAGGGCCTACGAGCAGTACTTC. Protein: CASSVDSGRAYEQYF.

CDR3 amino acids: CASSLLPDRTVNTEAFF. CDR3 in DNA: TGTGCCAGCAGTTTACTACCCGACAGAACCGTGAACACTGAAGCTTTCTTT. The rearrangement joins TRBV28 to TRBJ1-1, with D perhaps TRBD1 (5 bases). Germline CDR1 is MDHEN and CDR2 is SYDVKM. The ends were cut back, 2 bases at V and 0 bases at J, with 16 bases in the middle. The CDR3 spans 17 residues.

This rearrangement joins TRBV29-1 to TRBJ1-2; 11 bases match TRBD1. From germline, CDR1 is SQVTM and CDR2 ANQGSEA. This CDR3 is 14 amino acids long. V shed 4 bases and J 6 bases; nucleotides not matched to a gene: 7. The CDR3 reads CSVAKGTGGDGYTF. The CDR3 DNA reads as TGCAGCGTTGCAAAAGGGACAGGGGGTGATGGCTACACCTTC.

This sequence joins TRBV5-1 and TRBJ2-5, with D unresolved. The V gene lost 3 bases and the J gene lost 1 base, with 16 bases spanning the gap. Germline assignment: CDR1 SGHRS and CDR2 YFSETQ. The CDR3 length is 16 residues. This CDR3 reads CASSSSQAAPQETQYF. CDR3 nucleotides: TGCGCCAGCAGCTCCTCCCAGGCAGCCCCCCAAGAGACCCAGTACTTC.

V and J are TRBV12-5 and TRBJ2-5; D gene unclear. V lost 6 bases, J lost 5 bases, and 7 bases lay in between. The V gene's germline CDR1 is LGHNT and CDR2 FRNRAP. The CDR3 has 11 residues. The DNA of the CDR3 is TGTGCTAGTGGCTCCGGGGAGACCCAGTACTTC. Translated: CASGSGETQYF.

The chain carries TRBV11-2 and TRBJ1-1; D remains unclear. V lost 5 bases and J lost 0, with 13 bases in between. This CDR3 region has 15 residues. Germline CDR1 is SGHAT and CDR2 is FQNNGV. The CDR3 DNA reads TGTGCCAGCAGCGTAAAGGGTGGGATGAACACTGAAGCTTTCTTT. This translates into CASSVKGGMNTEAFF.

J is TRBJ1-2 and V is TRBV5-4; D call uncertain. The germline V and J ends were trimmed by 4 bases and 6 bases, with 19 bases remaining between them. The CDR3 spans 15 residues. CDR1 and CDR2 (germline): SGHNT, YYREEE (reference sequence). CDR3 loop: CASSRKPEASDGYTF. CDR3 DNA: TGTGCCAGCAGCAGAAAACCGGAAGCGAGTGATGGCTACACCTTC.

The CDR3 DNA follows: TGTGCCAGCAGTGTTCAGACTAGCAATCAGCCCCAGCATTTT. As protein: CASSVQTSNQPQHF. The rearrangement joins TRBV6-2 or TRBV6-3 to TRBJ1-5; D gene unclear. This CDR3 spans 14 amino acids. The ends were cut back, 5 bases at V and 0 bases at J, with 8 bases in the middle. The V gene's germline CDR1 is MNHEY and CDR2 SVGEGT.

The CDR3 DNA reads as TGTGCCAGCTCACCGCCCACGGGACAGGTGTATGGAAAACTGTTTTTT. Translating gives CASSPPTGQVYGKLFF. The chain combines TRBV18 with TRBJ1-4; TRBD1 agrees at 8 bases. The CDR3 is 16 residues long. CDR1 is KGHSH, CDR2 LQKENI, per germline. Trimming removed 3 bases from V and 10 bases from J; junction bases left unmatched: 13. Variable domain in full (rest from reference TRBV18 and TRBJ1-4): NAGVMQNPRHLVRRRGQEARLRCSPMKGHSHVYWYRQLPEEGLKFMVYLQKENIIDESGMPKERFSAEFPKEGPSILRIQQVVRGDSAAYFCASSPPTGQVYGKLFFGSGTQLSVL.

The CDR3, as DNA: TGTGCCAGCAGCCAAGAGTTTGGGTGGAGCTCTGGAAACACCATATATTTT. Translating it yields CASSQEFGWSSGNTIYF. The rearrangement joins TRBV14 to TRBJ1-3, with D hard to call. Trimming cost V 0 bases and J 0 bases, with 12 bases left between them. There are 17 residues in the CDR3. Germline CDR1 is SGHDN and CDR2 is FVKESK.

The V and J genes are TRBV3-1 (or the pseudogene TRBV3-2) and TRBJ2-6, with TRBD2 as a possible D gene (7 bases). Looked up from germline, CDR1 is LGHDT and CDR2 is YNNKEL (reference sequence). Deletions cut 8 bases from V and 4 bases from J, with 9 bases between. CDR3 length: 13 residues. The CDR3 nucleotides are TGTGCCAGCGGGGGGGCAGGGGCCAACGTCCTGACTTTC. It encodes CASGGAGANVLTF.

The CDR3 nucleotides are TGTGCCAGTAGTAAAAGCGGTACGCAGTATTTT. This encodes CASSKSGTQYF. This chain connects TRBV19 to TRBJ2-3, with D perhaps matching TRBD2 (5 bases). The CDR3 runs 11 residues. Per germline, CDR1 LNHDA and CDR2 SQIVND (reference sequence). V lost 4 bases, J lost 8 bases, and 7 bases lay in between.

This clone was detected only once. V usage is TRBV24-1 and J usage is TRBJ2-2; 8 bases align to TRBD1. CDR1 is KGHDR, CDR2 SFDVKD, per germline. CDR3 length: 15 residues. The V and J ends lost 0 bases and 6 bases, in that order; junction bases with no gene match: 2. The CDR3: CATSDLTGGPGELFF. The CDR3 DNA reads as TGTGCCACCAGTGATTTGACAGGGGGTCCCGGGGAGCTGTTTTTT.

This chain's CDR3 is CASSLGGQGGYTF. As DNA, the CDR3 is TGTGCCAGCAGCTTAGGAGGCCAGGGCGGCTACACCTTC. The chain has TRBV7-9 and TRBJ1-2, with a weak D call TRBD1 (5 bases). Trimming stripped 1 base from V and 8 bases from J, with 11 bases between. This CDR3 has 13 residues. Germline assignment: CDR1 SEHNR and CDR2 FQNEAQ (reference sequence).

V usage is TRBV11-2 and J usage is TRBJ2-1; D call uncertain. Per germline, CDR1 SGHAT and CDR2 FQNNGV. The CDR3 extends over 13 amino acids. V dropped 0 bases and J dropped 10 bases, with 10 bases sitting between them. The CDR3 DNA is TGTGCCAGCAGCTTAGATCTGAGAGTGGAGCAGTTCTTC. Translation gives CASSLDLRVEQFF.

The rearrangement joins TRBV11-2 to TRBJ2-5; 9 positions agree with TRBD2. The germline gives CDR1 SGHAT, CDR2 FQNNGV. Trimming took 3 bases from V and 3 from J; bases not matched to a gene: 2. The CDR3 is made up of 14 amino acids. The CDR3 is CASSLGLAKETQYF. CDR3 in DNA: TGTGCCAGCAGCTTGGGACTAGCCAAAGAGACCCAGTACTTC.

This clone has only one observation. J is TRBJ2-2 and V is TRBV2, with D possibly TRBD1 on 6 matching bases. The germline gives CDR1 SNHLY, CDR2 FYNNEI. V lost 2 bases and J lost 1, with 8 bases in between. The CDR3 extends over 15 amino acids. In DNA, the CDR3 is TGTGCCAGCAGTGAACAGGGGATGAACACCGGGGAGCTGTTTTTT. Its translation is CASSEQGMNTGELFF.

The rearrangement uses TRBV3-1 (or the pseudogene TRBV3-2) and TRBJ2-7; TRBD2 agrees at 8 bases. The J segment lost 7 bases and the V segment lost 2 bases, leaving 1 base of the junction unmatched. This CDR3 is built from 12 residues. In germline, CDR1 is LGHDT, CDR2 YNNKEL (reference sequence). The CDR3, as DNA: TGTGCCAGCAGCCAACTAGCGGGTGAGCAGTACTTC. Residues: CASSQLAGEQYF.

The rearrangement joins TRBV7-9 to TRBJ2-6, with a weak D call TRBD1 (5 bases). The length of the CDR3 is 15 residues. The germline V gene has CDR1 SEHNR and CDR2 FQNEAQ (reference sequence). Between the trimmed V and J ends, which lost 4 bases and 1 base, there was a span of 8 bases. CDR3 bases: TGTGCCAGCAGCTCGACAGTTTCTGGGGCCAACGTCCTGACTTTC. It translates to CASSSTVSGANVLTF.

The genes are TRBV6-5 and TRBJ1-2, with TRBD1 matching over 7 bases. The CDR3 length is 15 residues. Trimming at V came to 6 bases and at J to 8 bases, leaving 15 bases not matched to a gene. Germline CDR1 MNHEY, CDR2 SVGAGI. The chain's CDR3 is CASRTAGTADRGYTF. Here the CDR3 DNA reads TGTGCCAGCAGGACTGCCGGGACAGCGGACCGGGGCTACACCTTC.

The gene calls are TRBV27 and TRBJ2-2; no reliable D call. Germline CDR1 and CDR2: MNHEY and SMNVEV (reference sequence). V lost 5 bases, J lost 6 bases, and 10 bases lay in between. The CDR3 runs 13 residues. Written as DNA, the CDR3 is TGTGCCAGCAGTCGGGTTCGCGCCGGGGAGCTGTTTTTT. This gives the protein CASSRVRAGELFF.

The chain carries TRBV12-3 or TRBV12-4 and TRBJ2-7; 9 nucleotides line up with TRBD2. CDR3 length: 13 amino acids. V was pared by 5 bases and J by 10 bases, with 9 bases of the junction left unmatched. CDR3 nucleotide sequence: TGTGCCAGCAGTGTTCTCGCGGGGGGGGATCAGTACTTC. Translation: CASSVLAGGDQYF.

The chain links TRBV5-1 to TRBJ1-6; no definite D call. V lost 4 bases and J lost 7, with 12 bases in between. The CDR3 extends over 14 amino acids. Per the germline V gene, CDR1 is SGHRS and CDR2 is YFSETQ. CDR3 in amino acids: CASSKGDVNSPLHF. The CDR3 coding sequence is TGCGCCAGCAGCAAGGGTGATGTGAATTCACCCCTCCACTTT.

This clone came up once. V and J are TRBV7-2 and TRBJ2-1; TRBD2 agrees at 10 bases. Trimming at V came to 1 base and at J to 7 bases, leaving 10 bases not matched to a gene. In germline, CDR1 is SGHTA, CDR2 FQGNSA. CDR3 length: 17 amino acids. The CDR3 reads CASSLDPASGRRNEQFF. In DNA form, the CDR3 reads TGTGCCAGCAGCTTAGACCCAGCTAGCGGGAGAAGAAATGAGCAGTTCTTC.

V gene TRBV7-2 combines with J gene TRBJ1-5; D not certain. Between the trimmed V and J ends, which lost 1 base and 0 bases, there was a span of 7 bases. The length of the CDR3 is 15 residues. The germline V gene has CDR1 SGHTA and CDR2 FQGNSA. The CDR3 reads CASSLEGDSNQPQHF. CDR3 coding DNA: TGTGCCAGCAGCTTAGAGGGAGATAGCAATCAGCCCCAGCATTTT.

This chain links TRBV28 with TRBJ1-4; 8 bases fit TRBD1. The CDR3 is 15 residues long. The germline V gene encodes CDR1 MDHEN and CDR2 SYDVKM. J was trimmed by 4 bases and V by 4 bases; bases with no gene match: 5. CDR3 residues: CASSSGQGLNEKLFF. The CDR3 region has the DNA TGTGCCAGCAGTTCAGGACAGGGTCTTAATGAAAAACTGTTTTTT.

V is TRBV6-2 or TRBV6-3 and J is TRBJ1-6, with 10 bases that match TRBD1. With V trimmed by 2 bases and J by 13 bases, 8 bases remained unmatched. Germline V gene sequence: CDR1 MNHEY, CDR2 SVGEGT. The CDR3 sequence is 15 residues long. The CDR3 is CASSYAGTGVGPLHF. The CDR3 DNA follows: TGTGCCAGCAGTTACGCCGGGACAGGGGTCGGTCCCCTCCACTTT.

This clone was detected only a few times. The chain couples TRBV4-1 to TRBJ2-1, with 8 bases matching TRBD2. CDR3 size: 15 residues. Germline CDR1 is MGHRA and CDR2 is YSYEKL. The trim removed 4 bases at V and 6 bases at J, leaving 8 bases unmatched. The DNA of the CDR3 is TGCGCCAGCAGCCTTGGACTAGCTTCCCTCAATGAGCAGTTCTTC. Translated, it gives CASSLGLASLNEQFF.